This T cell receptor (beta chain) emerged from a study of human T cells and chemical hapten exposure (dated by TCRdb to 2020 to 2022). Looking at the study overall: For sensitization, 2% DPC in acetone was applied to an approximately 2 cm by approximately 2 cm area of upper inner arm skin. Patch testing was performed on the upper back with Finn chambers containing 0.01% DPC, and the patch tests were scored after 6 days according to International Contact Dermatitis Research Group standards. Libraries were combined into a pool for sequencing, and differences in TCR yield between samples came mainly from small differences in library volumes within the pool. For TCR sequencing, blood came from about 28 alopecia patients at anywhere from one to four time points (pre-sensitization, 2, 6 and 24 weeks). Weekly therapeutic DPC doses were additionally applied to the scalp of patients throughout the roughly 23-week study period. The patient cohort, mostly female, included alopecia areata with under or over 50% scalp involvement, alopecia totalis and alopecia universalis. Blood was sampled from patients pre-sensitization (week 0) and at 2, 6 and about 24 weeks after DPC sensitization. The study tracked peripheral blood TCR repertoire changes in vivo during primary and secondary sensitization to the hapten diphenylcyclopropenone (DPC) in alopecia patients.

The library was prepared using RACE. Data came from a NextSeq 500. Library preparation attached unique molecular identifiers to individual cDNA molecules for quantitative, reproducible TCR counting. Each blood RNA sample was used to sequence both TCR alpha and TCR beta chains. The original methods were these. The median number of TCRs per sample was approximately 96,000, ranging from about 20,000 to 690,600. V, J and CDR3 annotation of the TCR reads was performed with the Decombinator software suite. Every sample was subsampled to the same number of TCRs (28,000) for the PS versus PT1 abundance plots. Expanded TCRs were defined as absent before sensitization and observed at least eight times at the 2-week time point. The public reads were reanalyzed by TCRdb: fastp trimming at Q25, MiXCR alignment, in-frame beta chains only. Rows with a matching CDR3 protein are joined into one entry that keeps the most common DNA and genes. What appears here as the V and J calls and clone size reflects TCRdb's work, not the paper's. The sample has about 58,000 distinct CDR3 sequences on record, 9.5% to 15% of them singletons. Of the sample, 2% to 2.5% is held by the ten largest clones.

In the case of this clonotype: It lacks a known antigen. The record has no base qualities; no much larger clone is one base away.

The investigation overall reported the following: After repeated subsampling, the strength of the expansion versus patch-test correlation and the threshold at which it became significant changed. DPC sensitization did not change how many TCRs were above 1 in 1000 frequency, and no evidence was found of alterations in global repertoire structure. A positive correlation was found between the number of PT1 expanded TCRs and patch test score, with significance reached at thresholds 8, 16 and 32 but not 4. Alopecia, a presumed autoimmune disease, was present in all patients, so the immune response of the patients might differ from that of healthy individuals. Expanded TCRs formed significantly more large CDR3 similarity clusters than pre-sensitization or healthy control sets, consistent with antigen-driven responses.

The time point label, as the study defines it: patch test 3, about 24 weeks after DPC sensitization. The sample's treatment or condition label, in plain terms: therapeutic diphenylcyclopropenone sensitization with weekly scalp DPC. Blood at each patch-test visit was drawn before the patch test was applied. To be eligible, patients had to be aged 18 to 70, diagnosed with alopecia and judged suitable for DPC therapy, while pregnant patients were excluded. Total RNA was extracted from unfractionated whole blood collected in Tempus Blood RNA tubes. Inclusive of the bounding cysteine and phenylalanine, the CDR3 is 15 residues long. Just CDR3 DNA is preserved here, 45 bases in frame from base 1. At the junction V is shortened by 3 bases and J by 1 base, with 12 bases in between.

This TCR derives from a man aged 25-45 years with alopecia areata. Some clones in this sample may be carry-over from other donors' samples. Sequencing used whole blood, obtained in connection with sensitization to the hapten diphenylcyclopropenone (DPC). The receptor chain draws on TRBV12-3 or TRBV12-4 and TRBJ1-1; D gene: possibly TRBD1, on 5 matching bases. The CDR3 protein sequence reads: CASSFGGRTNTEAFF. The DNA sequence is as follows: TGTGCCAGCAGTTTCGGGGGACGTACGAACACTGAAGCTTTCTTT.